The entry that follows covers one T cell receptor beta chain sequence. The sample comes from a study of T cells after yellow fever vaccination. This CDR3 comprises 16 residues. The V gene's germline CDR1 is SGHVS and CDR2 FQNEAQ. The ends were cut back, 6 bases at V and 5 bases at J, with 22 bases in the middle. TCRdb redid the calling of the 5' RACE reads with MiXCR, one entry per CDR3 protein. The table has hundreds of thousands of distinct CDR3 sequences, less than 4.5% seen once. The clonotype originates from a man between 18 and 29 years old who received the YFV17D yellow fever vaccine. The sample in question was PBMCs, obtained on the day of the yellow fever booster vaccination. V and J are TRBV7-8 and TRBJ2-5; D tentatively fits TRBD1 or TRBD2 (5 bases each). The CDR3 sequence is CASSSPSLGWGETQYF. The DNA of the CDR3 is TGTGCCAGCAGTTCCCCATCATTGGGGTGGGGGGAGACCCAGTACTTC.